This TCR beta chain was profiled in a study of shared clonotypes between healthy human individuals. The overall study: Each donor's CD4 naive and CD4 memory cells filled three plates apiece, CD8 naive two, and CD8 memory one. Study-level findings and limits: Shared across a few donors were around 5% of the naive CD4 clonotypes.

The table lists this clone with a count of one. The antigen remains undetermined. Germline V gene sequence: CDR1 SGHNT, CDR2 YYREEE (reference sequence). V shed 4 bases and J shed 4 bases, with 17 bases lying between them. The CDR3 has 15 residues. Assay: immunoSEQ multiplex PCR; the TCRdb copy retains only in-frame clones and omits some. This sample has around 1.1 million clones, with approximately 80% found just once. The chain is built from TRBV5-4 and TRBJ1-2; D gene ambiguous. Sequencing was performed on memory CD4+ T cells from PBMCs. Documented subset: CD45RA-negative fraction. The clonotype originates from a man between 18 and 29 years old in good health. Some clones in this sample may be carry-over from other donors' samples. CDR3 sequence (DNA): TGTGCCAGCAGCCTAAATACGAATCGCGGCTATGGCTACACCTTC. Protein product: CASSLNTNRGYGYTF.